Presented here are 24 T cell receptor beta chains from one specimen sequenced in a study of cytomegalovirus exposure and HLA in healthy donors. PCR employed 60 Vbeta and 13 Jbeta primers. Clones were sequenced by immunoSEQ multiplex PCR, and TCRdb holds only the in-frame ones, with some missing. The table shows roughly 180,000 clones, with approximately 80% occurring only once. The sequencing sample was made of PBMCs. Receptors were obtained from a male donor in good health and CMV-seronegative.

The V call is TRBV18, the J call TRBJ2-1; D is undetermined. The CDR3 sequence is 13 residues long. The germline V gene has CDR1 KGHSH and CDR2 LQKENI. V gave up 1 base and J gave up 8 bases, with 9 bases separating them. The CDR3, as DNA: TGTGCCAGCTCACCACGGAGTACGGATGAGCAGTTCTTC. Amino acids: CASSPRSTDEQFF.

CDR3 loop: CASSELQGDNEQFF. The CDR3 DNA reads as TGTGCCAGCAGTGAACTTCAGGGGGACAATGAGCAGTTCTTC. V usage is TRBV2 and J usage is TRBJ2-1; 7 bases agree with TRBD1. This CDR3 is built from 14 residues. Trimming removed 2 bases from V and 5 bases from J; junction bases left unmatched: 3. Germline CDR1 is SNHLY and CDR2 is FYNNEI.

The CDR3 reads CASRVTGGHGYTF. CDR3 DNA: TGTGCCAGCAGGGTGACAGGGGGCCATGGCTACACCTTC. This chain uses TRBV5-6 with TRBJ1-2; TRBD1 aligns across 10 bases. CDR1 is SGHDT and CDR2 is YYEEEE in the germline V gene. The V and J ends lost 5 bases and 6 bases, in that order; junction bases with no gene match: 4. The CDR3 covers 13 residues.

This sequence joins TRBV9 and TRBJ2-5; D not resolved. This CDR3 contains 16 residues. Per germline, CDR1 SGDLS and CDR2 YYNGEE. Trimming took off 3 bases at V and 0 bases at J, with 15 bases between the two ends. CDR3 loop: CASSAPSRTYQETQYF. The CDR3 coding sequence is TGTGCCAGCAGCGCGCCGTCTAGAACTTACCAAGAGACCCAGTACTTC.

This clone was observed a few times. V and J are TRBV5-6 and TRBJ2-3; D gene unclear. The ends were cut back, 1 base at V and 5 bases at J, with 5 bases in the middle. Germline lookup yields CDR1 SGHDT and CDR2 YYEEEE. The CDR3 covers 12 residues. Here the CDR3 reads CASSLPGDTQYF. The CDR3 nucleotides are TGTGCCAGCAGCTTGCCGGGAGATACGCAGTATTTT.

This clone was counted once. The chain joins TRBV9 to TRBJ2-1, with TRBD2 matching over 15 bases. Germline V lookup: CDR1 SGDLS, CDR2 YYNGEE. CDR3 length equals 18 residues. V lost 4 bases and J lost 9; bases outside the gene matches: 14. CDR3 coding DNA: TGTGCCAGCAGCTCTTTGAAGGTGGGACTAGCGGGGGGCCCTGAGCAGTTCTTC. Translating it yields CASSSLKVGLAGGPEQFF. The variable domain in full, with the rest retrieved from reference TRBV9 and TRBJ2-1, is DSGVTQTPKHLITATGQRVTLRCSPRSGDLSVYWYQQSLDQGLQFLIQYYNGEERAKGNILERFSAQQFPDLHSELNLSSLELGDSALYFCASSSLKVGLAGGPEQFFGPGTRLTVL.

The CDR3 region has the DNA TGTGCCAGCAGTTTAGGAGGGTATGGCTACACCTTC. It encodes CASSLGGYGYTF. The chain joins TRBV28 to TRBJ1-2; no definite D call. The CDR3 covers 12 residues. Trimming left V 2 bases short and J 5 bases short, with 6 bases between. Germline CDR1 and CDR2: MDHEN and SYDVKM.

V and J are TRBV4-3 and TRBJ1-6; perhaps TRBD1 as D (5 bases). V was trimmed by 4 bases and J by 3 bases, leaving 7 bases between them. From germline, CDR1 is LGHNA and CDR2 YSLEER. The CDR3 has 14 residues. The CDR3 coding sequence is TGCGCCAGCAGCCCCGACAGCTATAATTCACCCCTCCACTTT. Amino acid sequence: CASSPDSYNSPLHF.

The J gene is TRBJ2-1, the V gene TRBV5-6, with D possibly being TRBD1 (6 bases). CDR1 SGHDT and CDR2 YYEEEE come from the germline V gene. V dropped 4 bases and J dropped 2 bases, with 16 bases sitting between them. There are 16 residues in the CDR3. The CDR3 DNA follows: TGTGCCAGCAGCCCATTCGGGACACAAACCTACAATGAGCAGTTCTTC. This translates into CASSPFGTQTYNEQFF.

This CDR3 is CASSLRLAGYNEQFF. The CDR3 bases are TGTGCCAGCAGTCTCCGGCTAGCGGGGTACAATGAGCAGTTCTTC. The chain couples TRBV28 to TRBJ2-1, with 9 bases aligning to TRBD2. Germline V gene sequence: CDR1 MDHEN, CDR2 SYDVKM. This CDR3 contains 15 residues. With V trimmed by 5 bases and J by 4 bases, 6 bases remained unmatched.

Written as DNA, the CDR3 is TGCGCCAGCAGCCTATTAAATGGCGACACCCGCTCCTACAATGAGCAGTTCTTC. Its translation is CASSLLNGDTRSYNEQFF. V usage is TRBV5-1 and J usage is TRBJ2-1; D not certain. CDR1 and CDR2 from the germline V gene are SGHRS and YFSETQ. This CDR3 has 18 amino acids. V lost 4 bases to trimming and J lost 0 bases, with 20 bases between them.

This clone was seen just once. CDR3 sequence reads: CASSPPNGELFF. The CDR3 DNA follows: TGTGCCAGCAGCCCCCCAAACGGGGAGCTGTTTTTT. The rearrangement uses TRBV7-2 and TRBJ2-2; D is unclear. The CDR3 is made up of 12 amino acids. Germline assignment: CDR1 SGHTA and CDR2 FQGNSA. V dropped 5 bases and J dropped 7 bases, with 8 bases sitting between them.

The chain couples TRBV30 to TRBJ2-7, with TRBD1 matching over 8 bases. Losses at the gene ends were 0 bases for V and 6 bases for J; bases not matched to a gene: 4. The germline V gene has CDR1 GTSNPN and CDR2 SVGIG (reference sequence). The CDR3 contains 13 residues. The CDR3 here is CAWSVVTGGEQYF. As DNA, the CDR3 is TGTGCCTGGAGTGTAGTTACAGGGGGCGAGCAGTACTTC.

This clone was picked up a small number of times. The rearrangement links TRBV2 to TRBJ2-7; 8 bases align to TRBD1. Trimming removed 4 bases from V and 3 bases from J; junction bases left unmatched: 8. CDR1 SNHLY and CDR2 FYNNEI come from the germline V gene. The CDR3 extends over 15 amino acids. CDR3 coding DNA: TGTGCCAGCAGTGCATCTGCAGGGGGCATCTACGAGCAGTACTTC. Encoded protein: CASSASAGGIYEQYF.

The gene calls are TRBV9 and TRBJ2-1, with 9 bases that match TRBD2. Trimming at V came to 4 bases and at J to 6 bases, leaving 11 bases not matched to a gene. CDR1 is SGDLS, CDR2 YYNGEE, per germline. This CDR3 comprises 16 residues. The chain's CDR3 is CASSWDASGNLNEQFF. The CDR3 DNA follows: TGTGCCAGCAGCTGGGATGCTAGCGGGAACCTCAATGAGCAGTTCTTC.

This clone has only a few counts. CDR3 protein: CASSSTDRGSDQPQHF. The CDR3 nucleotides read TGTGCCAGCAGCTCAACCGACAGGGGAAGTGATCAGCCCCAGCATTTT. This chain links TRBV7-9 with TRBJ1-5; 8 nucleotides match TRBD1. The ends lost 4 bases at V and 5 bases at J; junction bases unmatched: 10. CDR1 SEHNR and CDR2 FQNEAQ come from the germline V gene (reference sequence). The CDR3 has 16 amino acids. The full variable domain, in which reference TRBV7-9 and TRBJ1-5 provide the parts outside the CDR3, is DTGVSQNPRHKITKRGQNVTFRCDPISEHNRLYWYRQTLGQGPEFLTYFQNEAQLEKSRLLSDRFSAERPKGSFSTLEIQRTEQGDSAMYLCASSSTDRGSDQPQHFGDGTRLSIL.

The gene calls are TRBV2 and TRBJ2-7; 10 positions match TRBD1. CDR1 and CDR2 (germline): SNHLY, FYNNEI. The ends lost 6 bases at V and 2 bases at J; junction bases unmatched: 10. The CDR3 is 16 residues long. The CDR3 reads CASRYRTGGEPYEQYF. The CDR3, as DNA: TGTGCCAGCAGATATCGGACAGGGGGAGAACCCTACGAGCAGTACTTC.

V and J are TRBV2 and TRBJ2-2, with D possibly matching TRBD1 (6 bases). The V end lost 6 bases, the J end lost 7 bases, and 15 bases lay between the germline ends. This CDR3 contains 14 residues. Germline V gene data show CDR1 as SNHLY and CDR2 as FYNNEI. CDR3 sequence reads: CASRTLGGGGELFF. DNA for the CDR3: TGTGCCAGCAGAACCCTAGGGGGTGGCGGGGAGCTGTTTTTT.

The CDR3 DNA reads as TGTGCCAGCAGTTACCAAACCTTGGCGGAAACTAACTATGGCTACACCTTC. Translated, it gives CASSYQTLAETNYGYTF. The chain joins TRBV28 to TRBJ1-2; no definite D call. V was shortened by 4 bases and J by 0 bases, with 18 bases between the two germline ends. This CDR3 comprises 17 residues. Germline-derived CDR1 and CDR2 are MDHEN and SYDVKM.

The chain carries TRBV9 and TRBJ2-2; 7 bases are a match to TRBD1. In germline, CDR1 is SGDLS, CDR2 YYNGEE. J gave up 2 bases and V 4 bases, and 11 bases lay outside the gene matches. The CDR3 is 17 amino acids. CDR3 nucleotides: TGTGCCAGCAGCATAAATCGAGGGGGCCCCAACACCGGGGAGCTGTTTTTT. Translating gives CASSINRGGPNTGELFF.

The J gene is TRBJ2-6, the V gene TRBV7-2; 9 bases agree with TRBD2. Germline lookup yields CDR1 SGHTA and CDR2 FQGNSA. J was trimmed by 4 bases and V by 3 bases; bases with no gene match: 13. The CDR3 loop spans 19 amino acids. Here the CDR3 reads CASSFLLKREVAGANVLTF. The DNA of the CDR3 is TGTGCCAGCAGCTTCCTCTTAAAGCGGGAGGTAGCCGGGGCCAACGTCCTGACTTTC.

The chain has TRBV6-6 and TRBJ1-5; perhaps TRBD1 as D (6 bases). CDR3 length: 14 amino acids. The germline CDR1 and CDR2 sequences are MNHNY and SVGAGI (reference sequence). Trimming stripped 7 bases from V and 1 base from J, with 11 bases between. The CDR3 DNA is TGTGCCAGCACCCAAGGGACAAGCAATCAGCCCCAGCATTTT. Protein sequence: CASTQGTSNQPQHF.

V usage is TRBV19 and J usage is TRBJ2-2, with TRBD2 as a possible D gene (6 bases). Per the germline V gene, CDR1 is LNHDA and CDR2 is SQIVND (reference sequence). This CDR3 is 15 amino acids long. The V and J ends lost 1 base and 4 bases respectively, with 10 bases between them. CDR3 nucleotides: TGTGCCAGTAGTATAGGTTGGGGAGGCACCGGGGAGCTGTTTTTT. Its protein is CASSIGWGGTGELFF.

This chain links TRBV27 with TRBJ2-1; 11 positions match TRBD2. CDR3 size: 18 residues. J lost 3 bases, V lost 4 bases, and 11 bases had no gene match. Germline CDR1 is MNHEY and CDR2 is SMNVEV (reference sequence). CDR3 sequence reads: CASSSKPPGTSGYNEQFF. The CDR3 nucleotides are TGTGCCAGCAGTTCGAAACCTCCCGGGACTAGCGGCTACAATGAGCAGTTCTTC.